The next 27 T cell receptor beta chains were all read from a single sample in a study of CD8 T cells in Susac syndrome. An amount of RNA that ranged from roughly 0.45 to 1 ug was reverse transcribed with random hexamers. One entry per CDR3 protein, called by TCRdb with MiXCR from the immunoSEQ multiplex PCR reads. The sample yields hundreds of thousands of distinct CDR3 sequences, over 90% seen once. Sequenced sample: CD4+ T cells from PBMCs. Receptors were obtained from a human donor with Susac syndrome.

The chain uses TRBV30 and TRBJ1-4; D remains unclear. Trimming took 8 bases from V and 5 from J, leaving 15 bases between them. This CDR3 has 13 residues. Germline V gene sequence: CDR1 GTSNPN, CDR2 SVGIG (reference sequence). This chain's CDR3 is CARKEEGNEKLFF. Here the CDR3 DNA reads TGTGCCCGGAAGGAGGAGGGAAATGAAAAACTGTTTTTT.

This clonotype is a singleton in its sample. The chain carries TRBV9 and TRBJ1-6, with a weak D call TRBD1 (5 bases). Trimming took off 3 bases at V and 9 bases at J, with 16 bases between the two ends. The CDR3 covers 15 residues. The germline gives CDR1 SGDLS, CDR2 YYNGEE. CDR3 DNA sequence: TGTGCCAGCAGCGCCCGGGACTTGGGCATTTCACCCCTCCACTTT. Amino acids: CASSARDLGISPLHF.

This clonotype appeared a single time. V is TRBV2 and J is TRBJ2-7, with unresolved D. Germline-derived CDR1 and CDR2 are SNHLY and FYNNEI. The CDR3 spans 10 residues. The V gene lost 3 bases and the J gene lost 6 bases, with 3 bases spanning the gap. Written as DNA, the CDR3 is TGTGCCAGCAGTGAGGCCGAGCAGTACTTC. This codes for CASSEAEQYF.

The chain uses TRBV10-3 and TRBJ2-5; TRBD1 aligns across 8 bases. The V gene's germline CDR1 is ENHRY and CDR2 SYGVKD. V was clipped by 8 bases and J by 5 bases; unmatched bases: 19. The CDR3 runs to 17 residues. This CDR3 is CAIASYQGARTGETQYF. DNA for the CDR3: TGTGCCATCGCTAGTTACCAGGGGGCGCGCACCGGGGAGACCCAGTACTTC.

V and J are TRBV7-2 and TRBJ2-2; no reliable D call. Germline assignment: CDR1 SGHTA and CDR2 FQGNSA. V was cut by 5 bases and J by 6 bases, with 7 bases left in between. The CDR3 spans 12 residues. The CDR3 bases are TGTGCCAGCAGCCACAACCCCGGGGAGCTGTTTTTT. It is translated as CASSHNPGELFF. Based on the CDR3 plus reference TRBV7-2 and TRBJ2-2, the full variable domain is GAGVSQSPSNKVTEKGKDVELRCDPISGHTALYWYRQSLGQGLEFLIYFQGNSAPDKSGLPSDRFSAERTGGSVSTLTIQRTQQEDSAVYLCASSHNPGELFFGEGSRLTVL.

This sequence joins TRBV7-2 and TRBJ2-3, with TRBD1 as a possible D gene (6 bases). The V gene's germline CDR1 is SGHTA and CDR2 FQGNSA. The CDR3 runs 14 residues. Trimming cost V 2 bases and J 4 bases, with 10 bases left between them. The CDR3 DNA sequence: TGTGCCAGCAGCTTAAACGGACAGTCAGATACGCAGTATTTT. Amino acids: CASSLNGQSDTQYF.

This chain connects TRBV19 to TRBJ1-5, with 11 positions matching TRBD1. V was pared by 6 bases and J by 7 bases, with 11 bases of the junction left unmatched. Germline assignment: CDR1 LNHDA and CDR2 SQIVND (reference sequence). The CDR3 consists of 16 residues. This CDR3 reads CASRWTGQGAYQPQHF. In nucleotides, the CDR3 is TGTGCCAGTAGATGGACCGGACAGGGGGCTTACCAGCCCCAGCATTTT. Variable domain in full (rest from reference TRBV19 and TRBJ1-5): DGGITQSPKYLFRKEGQNVTLSCEQNLNHDAMYWYRQDPGQGLRLIYYSQIVNDFQKGDIAEGYSVSREKKESFPLTVTSAQKNPTAFYLCASRWTGQGAYQPQHFGDGTRLSIL.

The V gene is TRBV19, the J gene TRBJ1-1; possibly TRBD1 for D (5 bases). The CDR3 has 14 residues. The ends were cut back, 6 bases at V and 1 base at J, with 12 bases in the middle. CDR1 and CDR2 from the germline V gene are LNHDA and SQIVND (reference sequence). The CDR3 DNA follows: TGTGCCAGTAGGGAGGGGCATCGGAACACTGAAGCTTTCTTT. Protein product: CASREGHRNTEAFF.

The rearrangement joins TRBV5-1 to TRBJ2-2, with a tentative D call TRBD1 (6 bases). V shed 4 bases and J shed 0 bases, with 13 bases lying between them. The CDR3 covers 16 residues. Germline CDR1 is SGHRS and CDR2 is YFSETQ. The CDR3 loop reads CASSTLQGANTGELFF. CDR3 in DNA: TGCGCCAGCAGCACCCTACAGGGCGCGAACACCGGGGAGCTGTTTTTT.

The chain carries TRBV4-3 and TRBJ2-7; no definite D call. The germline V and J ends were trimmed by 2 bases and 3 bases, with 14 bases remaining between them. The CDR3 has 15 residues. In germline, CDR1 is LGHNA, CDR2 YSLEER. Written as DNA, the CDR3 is TGCGCCAGCAGCCAATACGGCGGAGTAGGCTACGAGCAGTACTTC. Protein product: CASSQYGGVGYEQYF.

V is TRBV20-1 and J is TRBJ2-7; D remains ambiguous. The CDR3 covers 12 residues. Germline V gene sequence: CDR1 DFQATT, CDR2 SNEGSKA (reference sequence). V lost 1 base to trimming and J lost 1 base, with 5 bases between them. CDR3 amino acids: CSARGGSYEQYF. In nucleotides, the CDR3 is TGCAGTGCTAGAGGGGGTTCCTACGAGCAGTACTTC.

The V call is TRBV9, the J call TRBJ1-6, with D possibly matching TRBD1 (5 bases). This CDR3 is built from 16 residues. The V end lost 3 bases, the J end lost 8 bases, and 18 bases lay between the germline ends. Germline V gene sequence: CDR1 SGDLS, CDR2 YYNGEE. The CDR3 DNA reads TGTGCCAGCAGCGCACGCGACAGAATCGGGGATTCACCCCTCCACTTT. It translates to CASSARDRIGDSPLHF. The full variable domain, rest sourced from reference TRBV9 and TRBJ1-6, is DSGVTQTPKHLITATGQRVTLRCSPRSGDLSVYWYQQSLDQGLQFLIQYYNGEERAKGNILERFSAQQFPDLHSELNLSSLELGDSALYFCASSARDRIGDSPLHFGNGTRLTVT.

The CDR3 region has the DNA TGTGCCACCAGTGACCTTGCAGGGGACTATGGCTACACCTTC. Encoded protein: CATSDLAGDYGYTF. The chain links TRBV24-1 to TRBJ1-2, with D perhaps matching TRBD1 (6 bases). The CDR3 has 14 residues. V lost 4 bases to trimming and J lost 3 bases, with 11 bases between them. Germline loops: CDR1 KGHDR, CDR2 SFDVKD.

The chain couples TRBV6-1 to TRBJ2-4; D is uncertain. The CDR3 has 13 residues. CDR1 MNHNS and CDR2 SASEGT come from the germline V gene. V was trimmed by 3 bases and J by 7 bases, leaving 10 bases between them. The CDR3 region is CASSENQANIQYF. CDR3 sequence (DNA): TGTGCCAGCAGTGAGAACCAGGCGAACATTCAGTACTTC.

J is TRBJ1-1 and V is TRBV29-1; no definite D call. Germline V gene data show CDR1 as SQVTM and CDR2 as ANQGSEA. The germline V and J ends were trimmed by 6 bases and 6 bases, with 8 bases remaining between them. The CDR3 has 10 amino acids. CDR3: CSVGFPEAFF. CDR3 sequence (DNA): TGCAGCGTGGGGTTCCCTGAAGCTTTCTTT.

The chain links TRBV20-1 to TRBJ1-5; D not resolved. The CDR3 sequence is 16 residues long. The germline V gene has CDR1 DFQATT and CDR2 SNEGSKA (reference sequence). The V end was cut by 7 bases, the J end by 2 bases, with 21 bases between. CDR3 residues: CSGTGPPLRGNQPQHF. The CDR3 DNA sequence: TGCAGTGGTACCGGGCCTCCTCTGAGGGGCAATCAGCCCCAGCATTTT.

The CDR3 loop is CATSDPGTGGHGELFF. In DNA form, the CDR3 reads TGTGCCACCAGTGATCCCGGGACAGGGGGCCACGGGGAGCTGTTTTTT. This chain links TRBV24-1 with TRBJ2-2, with 12 nucleotides matching TRBD1. Germline V lookup: CDR1 KGHDR, CDR2 SFDVKD. Losses at the gene ends were 3 bases for V and 7 bases for J; bases not matched to a gene: 5. The CDR3 length is 16 residues.

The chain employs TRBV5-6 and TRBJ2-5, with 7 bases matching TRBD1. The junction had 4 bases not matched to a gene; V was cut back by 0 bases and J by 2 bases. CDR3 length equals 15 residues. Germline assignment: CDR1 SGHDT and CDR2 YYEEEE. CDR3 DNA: TGTGCCAGCAGCTTGGCGAACAGGGGACAAGAGACCCAGTACTTC. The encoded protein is CASSLANRGQETQYF.

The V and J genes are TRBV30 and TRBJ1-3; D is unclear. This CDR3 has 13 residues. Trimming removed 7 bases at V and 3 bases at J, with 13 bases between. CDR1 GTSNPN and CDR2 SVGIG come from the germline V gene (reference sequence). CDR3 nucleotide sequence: TGTGCCTACCAAAAGGAAAATGGAAACACCATATATTTT. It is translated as CAYQKENGNTIYF. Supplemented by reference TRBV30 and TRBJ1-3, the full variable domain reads SQTIHQWPATLVQPVGSPLSLECTVEGTSNPNLYWYRQAAGRGLQLLFYSVGIGQISSEVPQNLSASRPQDRQFILSSKKLLLSDSGFYLCAYQKENGNTIYFGEGSWLTVV.

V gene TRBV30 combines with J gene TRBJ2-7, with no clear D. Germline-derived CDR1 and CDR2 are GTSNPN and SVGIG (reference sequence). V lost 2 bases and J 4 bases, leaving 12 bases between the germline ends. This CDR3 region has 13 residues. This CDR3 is CAWSWGSGYEQYF. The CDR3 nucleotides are TGTGCCTGGAGTTGGGGTAGTGGATACGAGCAGTACTTC.

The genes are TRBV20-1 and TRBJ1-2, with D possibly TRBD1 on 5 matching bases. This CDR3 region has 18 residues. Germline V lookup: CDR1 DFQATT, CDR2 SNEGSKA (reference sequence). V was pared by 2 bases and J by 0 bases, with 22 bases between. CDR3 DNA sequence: TGCAGTGCTAGACTGATTTCCGGGGCTGCGTCCACTAACTATGGCTACACCTTC. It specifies CSARLISGAASTNYGYTF.

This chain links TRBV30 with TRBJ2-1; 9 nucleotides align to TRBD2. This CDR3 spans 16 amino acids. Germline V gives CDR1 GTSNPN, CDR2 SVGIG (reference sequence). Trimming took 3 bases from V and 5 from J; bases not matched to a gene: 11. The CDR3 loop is CAWRYPGRGGNNEQFF. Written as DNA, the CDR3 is TGTGCCTGGAGGTACCCCGGGCGGGGGGGGAACAATGAGCAGTTCTTC. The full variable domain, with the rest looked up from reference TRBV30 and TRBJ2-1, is SQTIHQWPATLVQPVGSPLSLECTVEGTSNPNLYWYRQAAGRGLQLLFYSVGIGQISSEVPQNLSASRPQDRQFILSSKKLLLSDSGFYLCAWRYPGRGGNNEQFFGPGTRLTVL.

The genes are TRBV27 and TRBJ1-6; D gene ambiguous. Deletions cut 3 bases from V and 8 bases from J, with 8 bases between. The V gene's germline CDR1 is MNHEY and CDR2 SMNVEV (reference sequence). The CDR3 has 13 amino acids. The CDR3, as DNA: TGTGCCAGCAGTTTGACCTGGGATTCACCCCTCCACTTT. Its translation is CASSLTWDSPLHF.

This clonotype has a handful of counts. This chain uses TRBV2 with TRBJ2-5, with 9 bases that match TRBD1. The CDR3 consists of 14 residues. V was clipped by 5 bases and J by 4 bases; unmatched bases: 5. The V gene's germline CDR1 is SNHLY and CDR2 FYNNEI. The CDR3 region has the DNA TGTGCCAGCAGTCCGGACAGGGGACGAGAGACCCAGTACTTC. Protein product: CASSPDRGRETQYF.

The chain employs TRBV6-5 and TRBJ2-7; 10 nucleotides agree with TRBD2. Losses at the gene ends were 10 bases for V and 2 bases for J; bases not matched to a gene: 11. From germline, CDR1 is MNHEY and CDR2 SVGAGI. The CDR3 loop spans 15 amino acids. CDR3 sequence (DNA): TGTGCCACCAGGGAACTAGCGGGGTCAGCCTACGAGCAGTACTTC. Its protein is CATRELAGSAYEQYF.

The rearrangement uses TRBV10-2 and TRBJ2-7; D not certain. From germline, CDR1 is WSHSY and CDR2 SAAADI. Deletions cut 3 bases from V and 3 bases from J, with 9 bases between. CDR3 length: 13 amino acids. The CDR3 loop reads CASSDEYGYEQYF. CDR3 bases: TGCGCCAGCAGTGATGAGTACGGCTACGAGCAGTACTTC.

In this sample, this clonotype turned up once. As DNA, the CDR3 is TGCGCCAGCAGCTTGCGGACTGCGACCCCTCAGGAGCCTAACTATGGCTACACCTTC. Protein: CASSLRTATPQEPNYGYTF. This chain connects TRBV5-1 to TRBJ1-2; no definite D call. CDR3 length equals 19 residues. CDR1 and CDR2 from the germline V gene are SGHRS and YFSETQ. The germline V and J ends were trimmed by 1 base and 0 bases, with 22 bases remaining between them.